Below, 8 T cell receptor beta chains from the same sample are listed, as sequenced in a study of T cells in Graves' hyperthyroidism and ophthalmopathy. TCR beta CDR3 sequences were amplified from RNA transcripts. HTBI primers were used for first-round RT-PCR of the TCR CDR3. From the multiplex PCR reads, TCRdb called clonotypes with MiXCR, one entry per CDR3 protein. The table shows approximately 360,000 distinct CDR3 sequences, with about 25% occurring only once. Sequenced sample: blood. These TCRs come from a man in his fifties with Graves' hyperthyroidism.

J is TRBJ2-2 and V is TRBV5-5, with D unclear. Trimming left V 1 base short and J 1 base short, with 8 bases between. The CDR3 is 15 amino acids. Germline-derived CDR1 and CDR2 are SGHKS and YYEKEE (reference sequence). CDR3 in DNA: TGTGCCAGCAGCTTGCCAACGGGGAACACCGGGGAGCTGTTTTTT. It translates to CASSLPTGNTGELFF. Full variable domain (missing parts from reference TRBV5-5 and TRBJ2-2): DAGVTQSPTHLIKTRGQQVTLRCSPISGHKSVSWYQQVLGQGPQFIFQYYEKEERGRGNFPDRFSARQFPNYSSELNVNALLLGDSALYLCASSLPTGNTGELFFGEGSRLTVL.

The CDR3 is CASSLASDYYEQYF. In DNA form, the CDR3 reads TGCGCCAGCAGCTTGGCCTCAGACTACTACGAGCAGTACTTC. The J gene is TRBJ2-7, the V gene TRBV5-1, with D possibly TRBD2 on 5 matching bases. Germline V gene lookup returns CDR1 SGHRS and CDR2 YFSETQ. Trimming stripped 0 bases from V and 3 bases from J, with 10 bases between. The CDR3 loop spans 14 amino acids.

In its sample, this clonotype was seen a few times. The rearrangement links TRBV20-1 to TRBJ2-1; D uncertain. V lost 3 bases and J lost 3, with 12 bases in between. The CDR3 is made up of 14 amino acids. Germline assignment: CDR1 DFQATT and CDR2 SNEGSKA (reference sequence). The CDR3 here is CSASPGLGYNEQFF. The CDR3 DNA reads as TGCAGTGCTAGTCCCGGGTTGGGCTACAATGAGCAGTTCTTC.

The chain couples TRBV28 to TRBJ2-3, with 13 bases that match TRBD2. Losses at the gene ends were 5 bases for V and 1 base for J; bases not matched to a gene: 6. Looked up from germline, CDR1 is MDHEN and CDR2 is SYDVKM. CDR3 size: 17 residues. The chain's CDR3 is CASSPSGLAGGTDTQYF. For the CDR3, the DNA is TGTGCCAGCAGTCCCTCCGGACTAGCGGGGGGCACAGATACGCAGTATTTT.

This clonotype came up a few times. The gene calls are TRBV12-3 or TRBV12-4 and TRBJ1-1, with no clear D. V lost 2 bases and J 0 bases, leaving 10 bases between the germline ends. CDR3 length: 15 residues. The CDR3 DNA is TGTGCCAGCAGTTTACCCTTGGGGATGAACACTGAAGCTTTCTTT. Residues: CASSLPLGMNTEAFF.

This clonotype has at least ten counts. The chain couples TRBV27 to TRBJ2-1; 10 bases fit TRBD2. The junction had 5 bases not matched to a gene; V was cut back by 6 bases and J by 0 bases. The CDR3 totals 16 residues. Germline CDR1 is MNHEY and CDR2 is SMNVEV (reference sequence). The CDR3 nucleotides read TGTGCCAGCAGGCGACTAGCGGGTAGCTCCTACAATGAGCAGTTCTTC. It encodes CASRRLAGSSYNEQFF.

This clonotype appeared a few times. The V and J genes are TRBV24-1 and TRBJ2-2, with a possible D match to TRBD1 (6 bases). In germline, CDR1 is KGHDR, CDR2 SFDVKD. V was cut by 3 bases and J by 8 bases, with 9 bases left in between. The CDR3 is made up of 13 amino acids. The CDR3 protein is CATSDLRGGELFF. The CDR3 DNA reads TGTGCCACCAGTGATCTCAGGGGAGGGGAGCTGTTTTTT.

Remarks on this clonotype: Germline and junction disagree at one end, which may indicate a read error. The chain is built from TRBV5-1 and TRBJ2-1; TRBD1 is a possible D gene (5 bases). Germline values: CDR1 SGHRS, CDR2 YFSETQ. The CDR3 covers 13 residues. CDR3 bases: TGCGCCAGCAGTTACCAGGGATACACTGAGCAGTTCTTC. Protein product: CASSYQGYTEQFF.